The entry below gives a single T cell receptor beta chain sequence along with its context. The target antigen is unknown. Samples underwent the assay at deep level. Libraries were prepared by immunoSEQ multiplex PCR; TCRdb keeps only in-frame clonotypes and omits some of them. The sample has roughly 2.5 million clones; approximately 92% are singletons. The data were obtained in a study of shared clonotypes between healthy human individuals. Study observations and caveats: With a handful of donors compared, 5% to 5.5% of naive CD4 clonotypes were shared. Memory subsets generally showed smaller estimated richness than naive subsets did.

Germline V gene lookup returns CDR1 SGHTA and CDR2 FQGNSA. The CDR3 covers 13 residues. V lost 5 bases and J 1 base, leaving 8 bases between the germline ends. This chain uses TRBV7-2 with TRBJ1-2, with D unresolved. The sequenced sample was naive CD4+ T cells sorted from blood. This sample's subset: CD45RA+ positively selected. The sequence derives from a man between 18 and 29 years old in good health. The CDR3 region is CASSIAGNYGYTF. The CDR3 DNA follows: TGTGCCAGCAGCATCGCGGGTAACTATGGCTACACCTTC. The full variable domain, rest sourced from reference TRBV7-2 and TRBJ1-2, is GAGVSQSPSNKVTEKGKDVELRCDPISGHTALYWYRQSLGQGLEFLIYFQGNSAPDKSGLPSDRFSAERTGGSVSTLTIQRTQQEDSAVYLCASSIAGNYGYTFGSGTRLTVV.